The rows below give T cell receptor beta chains drawn from one sample of a study of T cell repertoires in cytomegalovirus infection. TCRdb ran MiXCR on the reads and lists one entry per CDR3 protein. Of 150,000 to 200,000 distinct CDR3 sequences detected, about an eighth appear once; the ten largest clones hold over 25%. Sequencing used PBMCs. The receptor set was obtained from a human donor in good health (CMV status not recorded). Some clones in this sample may be carry-over from other donors' samples. Each CDR3 is given with its conserved first and last residue. The order of the fields is D gene, J gene, V gene, clone size, CDR3 protein, CDR3 DNA. A D gene is named only where the DNA matches it firmly. Clone size is shown for a subset of rows, as once, few, many or a class of expanded clone.

D: NA; J: TRBJ1-1; V: TRBV7-2; size: many; CDR3: CASSRIGPGKEAFF; DNA: TGTGCCAGCAGCCGCATTGGACCGGGAAAAGAGGCTTTCTTT
D: NA; J: TRBJ1-5; V: TRBV7-8; size: many; CDR3: CASSLRGHQPQHF; DNA: TGTGCCAGCAGCTTAAGGGGTCATCAGCCCCAGCATTTT
D: NA; J: TRBJ2-3; V: TRBV6-2/TRBV6-3; size: NA; CDR3: CASSMNPLARDTDTQYF; DNA: TGTGCCAGCAGCATGAATCCTCTAGCCCGAGACACAGATACGCAGTATTTT
D: TRBD2; J: TRBJ2-2; V: TRBV7-9; size: NA; CDR3: CASSLEDPTLAGVIGELFF; DNA: TGTGCCAGCAGCTTAGAGGACCCGACCCTCGCGGGAGTCATCGGGGAGCTGTTTTTT
D: TRBD1; J: TRBJ2-4; V: TRBV4-2; size: many; CDR3: CASSQEGQGLGKNIQYF; DNA: TGTGCCAGCAGCCAAGAAGGACAGGGGTTAGGCAAAAACATTCAGTACTTC
D: NA; J: TRBJ1-2; V: TRBV7-2; size: many; CDR3: CASSLIGLGYGYTF; DNA: TGTGCCAGCAGCTTAATCGGGCTGGGCTATGGCTACACCTTC
D: TRBD2; J: TRBJ2-1; V: TRBV4-3; size: few; CDR3: CASSLTGLAGGPGYNEQFF; DNA: TGCGCCAGCAGCCTAACGGGACTAGCGGGAGGGCCAGGTTACAATGAGCAGTTCTTC
D: NA; J: TRBJ1-3; V: TRBV28; size: NA; CDR3: CAVFNGGGNTIYF; DNA: TGTGCCGTCTTTAACGGGGGTGGAAACACCATATATTTT
D: NA; J: TRBJ2-2; V: TRBV7-8; size: many; CDR3: CASSPLDLQGRELFF; DNA: TGTGCCAGCAGCCCCTTGGACCTACAAGGAAGGGAGCTGTTTTTT
D: TRBD1; J: TRBJ2-1; V: TRBV12-3/TRBV12-4; size: few; CDR3: CASSLRGTDNEQFF; DNA: TGTGCCAGCAGTTTAAGAGGGACAGACAATGAGCAGTTCTTC
D: NA; J: TRBJ1-5; V: TRBV10-3; size: few; CDR3: CASEGWPQHF; DNA: TGTGCCTCCGAGGGGTGGCCCCAGCATTTT
D: NA; J: TRBJ1-1; V: TRBV6-2/TRBV6-3; size: many; CDR3: CASSSHLISGLMNTEAFF; DNA: TGTGCCAGCAGTTCCCATCTTATCTCTGGGTTAATGAACACTGAAGCTTTCTTT
D: NA; J: TRBJ1-6; V: TRBV3-1; size: few; CDR3: CASSQVTEASPLHF; DNA: TGTGCCAGCAGCCAAGTTACAGAGGCTTCACCCCTCCACTTT
D: NA; J: TRBJ1-1; V: TRBV6-2/TRBV6-3; size: NA; CDR3: CASSLSIMNTEAFF; DNA: TGTGCCAGCTCCTTATCGATCATGAACACTGAAGCTTTCTTT
D: NA; J: TRBJ2-1; V: TRBV19; size: many; CDR3: CASSNPADIYNEQFF; DNA: TGTGCCAGTAGTAACCCCGCGGATATCTACAATGAGCAGTTCTTC
D: TRBD1; J: TRBJ1-4; V: TRBV7-2; size: many; CDR3: CASSPEGQREKLFF; DNA: TGTGCCAGCAGCCCCGAGGGACAGCGTGAAAAACTGTTTTTT
D: NA; J: TRBJ1-4; V: TRBV20-1; size: NA; CDR3: CSAREPTNEKLFF; DNA: TGCAGTGCGAGAGAGCCAACTAATGAAAAACTGTTTTTT
D: TRBD1; J: TRBJ1-1; V: TRBV6-6; size: many; CDR3: CASSYLDRGRNTEAFF; DNA: TGTGCCAGCAGTTACTTGGACAGGGGAAGGAACACTGAAGCTTTCTTT
D: NA; J: TRBJ1-1; V: TRBV7-9; size: NA; CDR3: CASSLAFF; DNA: TGTGCCAGCAGTCTAGCTTTCTTT
D: TRBD1; J: TRBJ2-1; V: TRBV20-1; size: NA; CDR3: CSAGRGTGGFNEQFF; DNA: TGCAGTGCTGGCCGTGGGACAGGGGGCTTCAATGAGCAGTTCTTC
D: TRBD1; J: TRBJ2-5; V: TRBV10-3; size: many; CDR3: CAISGGTGQETQYF; DNA: TGTGCCATCAGTGGCGGGACAGGGCAAGAGACCCAGTACTTC
D: NA; J: TRBJ2-1; V: TRBV14; size: NA; CDR3: CASSPPTSFHEQFF; DNA: TGTGCCAGCAGCCCGCCTACTAGTTTCCATGAGCAGTTCTTC
D: NA; J: TRBJ2-7; V: TRBV29-1; size: many; CDR3: CSVESPDAYEQYF; DNA: TGCAGCGTTGAAAGTCCTGACGCCTACGAGCAGTACTTC
D: TRBD1; J: TRBJ1-6; V: TRBV6-5; size: NA; CDR3: CASSRWDRVWNSPLHF; DNA: TGTGCCAGCAGTCGGTGGGACAGGGTGTGGAATTCACCCCTCCACTTT
D: TRBD2; J: TRBJ2-1; V: TRBV6-5; size: few; CDR3: CASHLSGKTYNEQFF; DNA: TGTGCCAGCCACCTTAGCGGGAAGACCTACAATGAGCAGTTCTTC
D: TRBD1; J: TRBJ1-5; V: TRBV12-3/TRBV12-4; size: few; CDR3: CASSPTGSYQPQHF; DNA: TGTGCCAGCAGTCCGACAGGGTCCTACCAGCCCCAGCATTTT
D: NA; J: TRBJ2-2; V: TRBV6-6; size: NA; CDR3: CASSRTDSVTGELFF; DNA: TGTGCCAGCAGCCGGACCGACTCGGTAACCGGGGAGCTGTTTTTT
D: TRBD2; J: TRBJ2-2; V: TRBV7-9; size: many; CDR3: CASTLVTSPSTGELFF; DNA: TGTGCCAGCACCCTTGTGACTAGCCCCTCCACCGGGGAGCTGTTTTTT
D: NA; J: TRBJ1-1; V: TRBV4-3; size: many; CDR3: CASSQDSGNTEAFF; DNA: TGCGCCAGCAGCCAAGACAGTGGGAACACTGAAGCTTTCTTT
D: NA; J: TRBJ1-1; V: TRBV28; size: few; CDR3: CASKGNWDEAFF; DNA: TGTGCCAGCAAGGGGAATTGGGATGAAGCTTTCTTT
D: NA; J: TRBJ2-7; V: TRBV25-1; size: many; CDR3: CASRQSYEQYF; DNA: TGTGCCAGCAGACAGTCCTACGAGCAGTACTTC
D: TRBD2; J: TRBJ2-1; V: TRBV29-1; size: NA; CDR3: CSVEVSGTTNEQFF; DNA: TGCAGCGTTGAAGTTAGTGGGACTACGAATGAGCAGTTCTTC
D: NA; J: TRBJ1-1; V: TRBV7-2; size: many; CDR3: CASSLNPGIMNTEAFF; DNA: TGTGCCAGCAGCTTAAATCCAGGGATCATGAACACTGAAGCTTTCTTT
D: NA; J: TRBJ1-5; V: TRBV4-2; size: NA; CDR3: CASSQDRTFSQPQHF; DNA: TGTGCCAGCAGCCAAGATCGGACATTCAGTCAGCCCCAGCATTTT
D: TRBD1; J: TRBJ2-7; V: TRBV29-1; size: NA; CDR3: CSVEEGGQGYHEQYF; DNA: TGCAGCGTTGAAGAGGGAGGACAGGGGTATCACGAGCAGTACTTC
D: NA; J: TRBJ2-2; V: TRBV24-1; size: few; CDR3: CATSGVRPNTGELFF; DNA: TGTGCCACCAGTGGGGTCAGGCCGAACACCGGGGAGCTGTTTTTT
D: NA; J: TRBJ1-6; V: TRBV7-9; size: many; CDR3: CASSAPENRDGSYNSPLHF; DNA: TGTGCCAGCAGCGCGCCGGAGAACCGGGACGGATCCTATAATTCACCCCTCCACTTT
D: NA; J: TRBJ1-2; V: TRBV27; size: NA; CDR3: CASSLTRTNHGYTF; DNA: TGTGCCAGCAGTTTAACCAGAACGAACCATGGCTACACCTTC
D: NA; J: TRBJ2-7; V: TRBV11-2; size: few; CDR3: CASSLGGAGAPYEQYF; DNA: TGTGCCAGCAGCTTAGGGGGGGCGGGAGCGCCCTACGAGCAGTACTTC
D: TRBD1; J: TRBJ1-2; V: TRBV19; size: few; CDR3: CASSRTGNGYTF; DNA: TGTGCCAGTAGCCGGACAGGGAATGGCTACACCTTC
D: TRBD1; J: TRBJ2-7; V: TRBV23-1; size: few; CDR3: CASSQLTPGQGLPYEQYF; DNA: TGCGCCAGCAGTCAACTCACCCCGGGACAGGGTCTTCCCTACGAGCAGTACTTC
D: TRBD1; J: TRBJ2-5; V: TRBV19; size: many; CDR3: CASSAGQALEETQYF; DNA: TGTGCCAGTAGTGCGGGACAGGCCCTCGAAGAGACCCAGTACTTC
D: NA; J: TRBJ2-7; V: TRBV2; size: many; CDR3: CASRDLSYEQYF; DNA: TGTGCCAGCAGGGACCTCTCCTACGAGCAGTACTTC
D: NA; J: TRBJ1-2; V: TRBV13; size: few; CDR3: CASSLRGANYGYTF; DNA: TGTGCCAGCAGCTTACGAGGAGCTAACTATGGCTACACCTTC
D: NA; J: TRBJ2-2; V: TRBV5-1; size: NA; CDR3: CASSSRGSASTGELFF; DNA: TGCGCCAGCAGCTCCAGGGGATCCGCTTCCACCGGGGAGCTGTTTTTT
D: NA; J: TRBJ1-1; V: TRBV2; size: NA; CDR3: CASSSDLYTEAFF; DNA: TGTGCCAGCAGCTCCGACTTGTACACTGAAGCTTTCTTT
D: NA; J: TRBJ2-7; V: TRBV27; size: few; CDR3: CASSLNARIGWYF; DNA: TGTGCCAGCAGTTTGAATGCGCGCATAGGCTGGTACTTC
D: NA; J: TRBJ2-4; V: TRBV27; size: many; CDR3: CASSLSAGENIQYF; DNA: TGTGCCAGCAGTTTATCAGCAGGAGAAAACATTCAGTACTTC
D: TRBD1; J: TRBJ1-1; V: TRBV28; size: NA; CDR3: CASSLVDRGGTEAFF; DNA: TGTGCCAGCAGTTTAGTTGACAGGGGGGGGACTGAAGCTTTCTTT
D: TRBD2; J: TRBJ2-7; V: TRBV20-1; size: NA; CDR3: CSAAHRVSGRALDEQYF; DNA: TGCAGTGCTGCCCACAGGGTAAGCGGGAGGGCCCTCGACGAGCAGTACTTC
D: NA; J: TRBJ2-3; V: TRBV20-1; size: NA; CDR3: CSARSMGGTDTQYF; DNA: TGCAGTGCTAGGAGTATGGGAGGCACAGATACGCAGTATTTT
D: NA; J: TRBJ2-6; V: TRBV6-1; size: many; CDR3: CASSEGVAGANVLTF; DNA: TGTGCCAGCAGTGAAGGGGTCGCAGGGGCCAACGTCCTGACTTTC
D: TRBD1; J: TRBJ1-1; V: TRBV6-5; size: few; CDR3: CASSYRAGGAAMNTEAFF; DNA: TGTGCCAGCAGTTACCGGGCAGGGGGCGCAGCTATGAACACTGAAGCTTTCTTT
D: TRBD2; J: TRBJ2-7; V: TRBV2; size: few; CDR3: CASTGEGHEQYF; DNA: TGTGCCAGCACTGGGGAGGGCCACGAGCAGTACTTC
D: NA; J: TRBJ2-3; V: TRBV12-3/TRBV12-4; size: many; CDR3: CASGRTDTQYF; DNA: TGTGCCAGCGGTCGCACAGATACGCAGTATTTT